The clone carrying this T cell receptor beta chain was observed a handful of times. Its matching antigen is unknown. The assay was immunoSEQ multiplex PCR, and TCRdb's table has in-frame clones only and misses some. This repertoire shows more than 4,500 clones, 33% found once; its top ten account for about 8%. This CDR3 is 16 amino acids long. The junction had 11 bases not matched to a gene; V was cut back by 6 bases and J by 3 bases. These data come from a study of T cells in localized non-small cell lung cancer. Study-level results: Longer overall survival was associated with a higher density of T cells in the blood. The highest T cell clonality was in uninvolved adjacent lung, above tumor. The tumor had only one region sequenced, so heterogeneity remains possible. Median approximately 50 top-100 tumor clones were shared with paired adjacent lung.

This clonotype was obtained from a female donor over 55 with stage I lung adenocarcinoma. The sequencing used lung tumor tissue, collected before any cancer treatment. This chain links TRBV6-7 with TRBJ2-7; 10 bases line up with TRBD2. TRBV6-7 is assigned to the ORF class and has an uncertain function. The CDR3 sequence is CASSRPVAGGFYEQYF. CDR3 nucleotides: TGTGCCAGCAGCCGCCCCGTAGCGGGGGGTTTCTACGAGCAGTACTTC.